The 19 T cell receptor beta chains reported below all come from one sample, sequenced in a study of blood T cell dynamics during melanoma immunotherapy. Assay: immunoSEQ multiplex PCR; the TCRdb copy retains only in-frame clones and omits some. The sample shows roughly 30,000 clones, roughly 84% of them seen only once. The time point here: week 3, after first cycle of checkpoint inhibitor. The sequencing here drew on blood, taken from a patient treated with checkpoint blockade. The receptors here all came from a human donor with melanoma.

The chain carries TRBV7-9 and TRBJ2-7; no clear D. CDR3 length: 14 residues. CDR1 SEHNR and CDR2 FQNEAQ come from the germline V gene (reference sequence). V shed 5 bases and J shed 0 bases, with 11 bases lying between them. CDR3 DNA: TGTGCCAGCAGCCCCACGGCACCCTCCTACGAGCAGTACTTC. It is translated as CASSPTAPSYEQYF.

This clone was seen only a few times. The gene calls are TRBV4-1 and TRBJ2-3, with 8 bases identical to TRBD1. CDR3 length: 15 amino acids. Per germline, CDR1 MGHRA and CDR2 YSYEKL. Unmatched junction bases numbered 2, after V lost 3 bases and J lost 0 bases. DNA of the CDR3: TGCGCCAGCAGCCACCGGACAGGGAGCACAGATACGCAGTATTTT. Its protein is CASSHRTGSTDTQYF.

The gene calls are TRBV25-1 and TRBJ2-1; perhaps D is TRBD1 or TRBD2 (5 bases each). Per the germline V gene, CDR1 is MGHDK and CDR2 is SYGVNS. The CDR3 length is 11 residues. The V end was cut by 5 bases, the J end by 8 bases, with 7 bases between. The CDR3 DNA reads TGTGCCAGCAGTTTGGGGGATGAGCAGTTCTTC. Residues: CASSLGDEQFF.

The rearrangement links TRBV19 to TRBJ2-7; D is undetermined. V was cut by 1 base and J by 3 bases, with 7 bases left in between. Germline CDR1 and CDR2: LNHDA and SQIVND (reference sequence). The CDR3 spans 13 residues. CDR3 in DNA: TGTGCCAGTAGTATAGCGCCCAGCTACGAGCAGTACTTC. It yields the protein CASSIAPSYEQYF.

The gene calls are TRBV27 and TRBJ1-5, with TRBD1 as a possible D gene (5 bases). The CDR3 is 15 residues long. Germline assignment: CDR1 MNHEY and CDR2 SMNVEV (reference sequence). V was trimmed by 4 bases and J by 6 bases, leaving 16 bases between them. Here the CDR3 reads CASSSTGLPGQPQHF. The CDR3 region has the DNA TGTGCCAGCAGTTCTACGGGACTCCCCGGTCAGCCCCAGCATTTT.

This clone has a handful of counts. The chain uses TRBV12-5 and TRBJ1-1, with D possibly matching TRBD1 (6 bases). There are 17 residues in the CDR3. Germline V gene lookup returns CDR1 LGHNT and CDR2 FRNRAP. The V and J ends lost 0 bases and 2 bases respectively, with 16 bases between them. The CDR3 nucleotides are TGTGCTAGTGGTTTGGTACATTGGGGGGCCTCAAACACTGAAGCTTTCTTT. It is translated as CASGLVHWGASNTEAFF.

J is TRBJ1-2 and V is TRBV28, with D possibly TRBD1 on 5 matching bases. Germline CDR1 is MDHEN and CDR2 is SYDVKM. CDR3 length: 10 amino acids. The V end was cut by 6 bases, the J end by 11 bases, with 10 bases between. The CDR3 DNA follows: TGTGCCAGCAGCTCGACAGCGTACACCTTC. This sequence encodes CASSSTAYTF.

The rearrangement uses TRBV25-1 and TRBJ1-1, with unresolved D. The germline CDR1 and CDR2 sequences are MGHDK and SYGVNS. V lost 4 bases, J lost 0 bases, and 6 bases lay in between. This CDR3 spans 13 amino acids. CDR3 DNA sequence: TGTGCCAGCAGTGGAACTTTGAACACTGAAGCTTTCTTT. It is translated as CASSGTLNTEAFF.

The genes are TRBV19 and TRBJ1-1, with D possibly matching TRBD1 (6 bases). Trimming removed 2 bases from V and 7 bases from J, with 17 bases in between. The germline V gene has CDR1 LNHDA and CDR2 SQIVND (reference sequence). The CDR3 contains 15 residues. CDR3 nucleotides: TGTGCCAGTAGTATAAGTGGGGCAGGGGCCGATGAAGCTTTCTTT. Its translation is CASSISGAGADEAFF.

CDR3 sequence: CASSSRASSGLYSPLHF. The DNA of the CDR3 is TGTGCCAGCAGCAGCCGGGCCTCGTCGGGGTTGTATTCACCCCTCCACTTT. The chain is built from TRBV7-9 and TRBJ1-6; D is unresolved. Germline loops: CDR1 SEHNR, CDR2 FQNEAQ (reference sequence). V lost 5 bases and J 8 bases, leaving 22 bases between the germline ends. This CDR3 contains 17 residues.

This clone was detected only a few times. The chain recombines TRBV5-1 with TRBJ1-1; D is unclear. V lost 0 bases and J lost 1, with 7 bases in between. The CDR3 loop spans 14 amino acids. Per the germline V gene, CDR1 is SGHRS and CDR2 is YFSETQ. The CDR3 nucleotides read TGCGCCAGCAGCTTGGCCGCGGCGAACACTGAAGCTTTCTTT. This gives the protein CASSLAAANTEAFF.

The chain employs TRBV6-5 and TRBJ1-4; no reliable D call. There are 14 residues in the CDR3. V lost 2 bases and J 8 bases, leaving 12 bases between the germline ends. Germline lookup yields CDR1 MNHEY and CDR2 SVGAGI. The CDR3 DNA reads as TGTGCCAGCAGTTACGGTACCCAAGGGGAAAAACTGTTTTTT. Protein product: CASSYGTQGEKLFF.

This clone was detected a few times. J is TRBJ1-3 and V is TRBV5-6; weak D call: TRBD1 (6 bases). The CDR3 is made up of 16 amino acids. The germline gives CDR1 SGHDT, CDR2 YYEEEE. V dropped 4 bases and J dropped 4 bases, with 18 bases sitting between them. CDR3 amino acids: CASSLETRGSGNTIYF. The CDR3 nucleotides are TGTGCCAGCAGCCTGGAGACCAGGGGATCCGGAAACACCATATATTTT.

J is TRBJ1-2 and V is TRBV4-1, with unresolved D. Germline V gives CDR1 MGHRA, CDR2 YSYEKL. CDR3 size: 14 residues. V was clipped by 3 bases and J by 8 bases, with 16 bases between them. The chain's CDR3 is CASSQLTRAGGYTF. The CDR3 coding sequence is TGCGCCAGCAGCCAGCTGACACGGGCTGGAGGCTACACCTTC.

The chain has TRBV6-5 and TRBJ2-7; D might be TRBD1 (6 bases). The V end lost 2 bases, the J end lost 2 bases, and 13 bases lay between the germline ends. CDR1 is MNHEY, CDR2 SVGAGI, per germline. This CDR3 comprises 15 residues. DNA for the CDR3: TGTGCCAGCAGTTACAACAGGGAGCCAACCTACGAGCAGTACTTC. The encoded protein is CASSYNREPTYEQYF.

The rearrangement joins TRBV6-5 to TRBJ2-7; D is uncertain. Germline V gene data show CDR1 as MNHEY and CDR2 as SVGAGI. The ends were cut back, 0 bases at V and 2 bases at J, with 14 bases in the middle. The CDR3 runs to 16 residues. As DNA, the CDR3 is TGTGCCAGCAGTTACTCGCACCTTACAGTCACCTACGAGCAGTACTTC. Protein sequence: CASSYSHLTVTYEQYF.

This clone was observed a handful of times. This chain connects TRBV7-9 to TRBJ1-5; a weak D match, TRBD1 (5 bases). In germline, CDR1 is SEHNR, CDR2 FQNEAQ (reference sequence). CDR3 length: 15 amino acids. Trimming stripped 3 bases from V and 2 bases from J, with 11 bases between. CDR3 loop: CASSFQGPRNQPQHF. CDR3 nucleotides: TGTGCCAGCAGCTTCCAGGGACCGCGCAATCAGCCCCAGCATTTT.

This clone was detected a few times. The gene calls are TRBV2 and TRBJ2-4; 13 nucleotides match TRBD2. The germline V gene has CDR1 SNHLY and CDR2 FYNNEI. Trimming removed 7 bases from V and 7 bases from J; junction bases left unmatched: 16. The length of the CDR3 is 18 residues. The DNA of the CDR3 is TGTGCCAGCAACACCCAATCGGGACTAGCGGGGCGGGGCAACATTCAGTACTTC. Protein: CASNTQSGLAGRGNIQYF.

V is TRBV2 and J is TRBJ2-7; D gene ambiguous. Germline CDR1 reads SNHLY; CDR2 reads FYNNEI. The CDR3 is made up of 12 amino acids. Trimming shortened V by 6 bases and J by 2 bases, and 8 bases separated the two germline ends. The chain's CDR3 is CASRTATYEQYF. In DNA, the CDR3 is TGTGCCAGCAGAACAGCTACCTACGAGCAGTACTTC.